This T cell receptor beta chain was recovered during a study of regulatory T cells in long-lasting Graves disease. Study summary: Persistent cases were those of Graves' disease that involved over 5 years of antithyroid drugs with positive TSH receptor antibodies. Study observations and caveats: Compared with new cases, persistent Graves' patients showed reduced TCR diversity. The study found TRBV28, TRBJ1-2 and TRBJ2-5 favored in persistent disease.

Investigators prepared the TCR beta libraries by applying iRepertoire HTBI primers and Arm-PCR of CDR3 regions. TCRdb reprocessed the multiplex PCR reads with MiXCR, giving one entry per CDR3 protein. The data hold about 400,000 distinct CDR3 sequences, with 20% observed a single time. Indicated time point: persistent/refractory GD, antithyroid drugs over 5 years with positive TRAb. From PBMCs, RNA was extracted and then used to make the TCR library. This clonotype was seen a few times. The target antigen is unknown. At one end the junction does not follow the germline gene, possibly because of a read error. This CDR3 region has 14 residues. Germline CDR1 and CDR2: SGHRS and YFSETQ.

The sample was peripheral blood mononuclear cells (PBMCs), taken when the disease was refractory, from a patient treated with antithyroid drugs. This receptor was taken from a female donor with Graves disease. V is TRBV5-1 and J is TRBJ1-6; D unresolved. In nucleotides, the CDR3 is TGCGCCAACAGCTTCGACGGGATGAATTCACCCCTCCACTTT. Its protein is CANSFDGMNSPLHF. The full variable domain, with the rest looked up from reference TRBV5-1 and TRBJ1-6, is KAGVTQTPRYLIKTRGQQVTLSCSPISGHRSVSWYQQTPGQGLQFLFEYFSETQRNKGNFPGRFSGRQFSNSRSEMNVSTLELGDSALYLCANSFDGMNSPLHFGNGTRLTVT.